Below, 20 T cell receptor beta chains from the same sample are listed, as sequenced in a study of blood T cell repertoires in COVID-19. The table came from immunoSEQ multiplex PCR; TCRdb's copy has only in-frame clones and leaves some out. The sample holds about 50,000 clones; around 83% are singletons and the top ten take roughly 5%. Sample: peripheral blood. These receptors were collected from a human donor in a cohort sampled during active COVID-19.

The chain is built from TRBV5-3 and TRBJ2-3, with 11 bases identical to TRBD2. TRBV5-3 is recorded as an ORF, its role being uncertain. The length of the CDR3 is 16 residues. J was trimmed by 4 bases and V by 4 bases; bases with no gene match: 8. Written as DNA, the CDR3 is TGTGCCAGAAGCACCTTAGCGGGGGGGCCGGCAGATACGCAGTATTTT. Translated, it gives CARSTLAGGPADTQYF.

The V and J genes are TRBV14 and TRBJ2-2; a weak D match, TRBD2 (6 bases). V was clipped by 4 bases and J by 6 bases, with 12 bases between them. CDR1 SGHDN and CDR2 FVKESK come from the germline V gene. This CDR3 has 14 residues. The DNA of the CDR3 is TGTGCCAGCAGCCGCGGGAACGTACCCGGGGAGCTGTTTTTT. Amino acid sequence: CASSRGNVPGELFF.

J is TRBJ1-4 and V is TRBV2; D gene uncertain. This CDR3 region has 15 residues. Germline CDR1 is SNHLY and CDR2 is FYNNEI. The germline V and J ends were trimmed by 0 bases and 5 bases, with 10 bases remaining between them. The chain's CDR3 is CASSEAWGVNEKLFF. CDR3 DNA sequence: TGTGCCAGCAGTGAAGCTTGGGGAGTAAATGAAAAACTGTTTTTT.

J is TRBJ1-1 and V is TRBV5-1, with 7 bases identical to TRBD1. Germline loops: CDR1 SGHRS, CDR2 YFSETQ. CDR3 length equals 17 residues. V shed 7 bases and J 1 base; nucleotides not matched to a gene: 16. The CDR3 bases are TGCGCCAGCCGTACAGGGGCCCTATCCTTTCGGAACACTGAAGCTTTCTTT. Protein: CASRTGALSFRNTEAFF.

V and J are TRBV30 and TRBJ1-6; TRBD1 might be the D (6 bases). V was shortened by 3 bases and J by 7 bases, with 10 bases between the two germline ends. Germline loops: CDR1 GTSNPN, CDR2 SVGIG (reference sequence). The CDR3 totals 13 residues. This CDR3 reads CAWRGQGNSPLHF. In nucleotides, the CDR3 is TGTGCCTGGAGGGGGCAGGGGAATTCACCCCTCCACTTT.

The chain is built from TRBV21-1 and TRBJ2-7; the table's D call, TRBD1, was not checked against the DNA. TRBV21-1 is a pseudogene locus. This CDR3 comprises 13 residues. CDR3 nucleotides: TGTGCCAGCGATCCGGACAGACCCTACGAGCAGTACTTC. Its translation is CASDPDRPYEQYF.

The chain uses TRBV21-1 and TRBJ1-2. TRBV21-1 is a listed pseudogene. CDR3 length: 15 amino acids. In DNA, the CDR3 is TGTGCCAGCAGCAAAAAGCTAGGCTTTAACTATGGCTACACCTTC. Amino acid sequence: CASSKKLGFNYGYTF.

This rearrangement joins TRBV7-9 to TRBJ2-1, with 7 bases lining up with TRBD2. The CDR3 runs to 11 residues. CDR1 is SEHNR, CDR2 FQNEAQ, per germline (reference sequence). V was pared by 1 base and J by 15 bases, with 3 bases of the junction left unmatched. CDR3 residues: CASSLGTRMFF. The CDR3 region has the DNA TGTGCCAGCAGCTTAGGGACTAGGATGTTCTTC.

The rearrangement uses TRBV5-1 and TRBJ2-1; maybe TRBD1 (5 bases). Trimming cost V 0 bases and J 8 bases, with 15 bases left between them. CDR1 SGHRS and CDR2 YFSETQ come from the germline V gene. The CDR3 is made up of 15 amino acids. CDR3 protein: CASSLEGRRWDEQFF. DNA for the CDR3: TGCGCCAGCAGCTTGGAGGGGCGCAGGTGGGATGAGCAGTTCTTC.

The rearrangement joins TRBV2 to TRBJ1-6; TRBD1 matches at 7 bases. Germline assignment: CDR1 SNHLY and CDR2 FYNNEI. The ends lost 4 bases at V and 0 bases at J; junction bases unmatched: 9. The CDR3 covers 18 residues. The CDR3 here is CASSASGGLSSYNSPLHF. The CDR3 bases are TGTGCCAGCAGTGCGTCAGGGGGACTCAGCTCCTATAATTCACCCCTCCACTTT.

The chain joins TRBV5-1 to TRBJ1-3; D perhaps matches TRBD1 (6 bases). This CDR3 is built from 18 residues. Trimming left V 0 bases short and J 0 bases short, with 16 bases between. The germline CDR1 and CDR2 sequences are SGHRS and YFSETQ. This CDR3 reads CASSLVGAPGLSGNTIYF. CDR3 coding DNA: TGCGCCAGCAGCTTGGTGGGGGCACCAGGCCTCTCTGGAAACACCATATATTTT.

The chain has TRBV30 and TRBJ2-5; possible D gene TRBD1, 5 bases. The CDR3 runs 12 residues. Trimming left V 2 bases short and J 5 bases short, with 9 bases between. Germline CDR1 and CDR2: GTSNPN and SVGIG (reference sequence). The CDR3 sequence is CAWSIQGETQYF. The CDR3, as DNA: TGTGCCTGGAGTATTCAGGGTGAGACCCAGTACTTC.

The V gene is TRBV29-1, the J gene TRBJ2-7; 9 bases map to TRBD1. The ends lost 6 bases at V and 6 bases at J; junction bases unmatched: 12. Germline values: CDR1 SQVTM, CDR2 ANQGSEA. The CDR3 totals 14 residues. In nucleotides, the CDR3 is TGCAGCGTCCGCAACGGGACAGGGTACCGCGAGCAGTACTTC. Translating it yields CSVRNGTGYREQYF.

This sequence joins TRBV24-1 and TRBJ2-3, with TRBD1 matching over 7 bases. V gave up 4 bases and J gave up 1 base; unmatched junction bases: 7. CDR3 length equals 16 residues. Germline CDR1 KGHDR, CDR2 SFDVKD. The DNA for the CDR3 is TGTGCCACCAGTGAATCCCCTGGACAGGGCACAGATACGCAGTATTTT. Its protein is CATSESPGQGTDTQYF.

The chain is built from TRBV5-1 and TRBJ2-5; no clear D gene. Germline V gene data show CDR1 as SGHRS and CDR2 as YFSETQ. CDR3 size: 14 residues. With 0 bases removed from V and 2 bases from J, the gap between germline ends came to 8 bases. CDR3 residues: CASSLAPSQETQYF. The CDR3 nucleotides read TGCGCCAGCAGCTTGGCCCCTTCTCAAGAGACCCAGTACTTC.

The chain uses TRBV18 and TRBJ2-1; 9 bases map to TRBD2. The CDR3 runs to 14 residues. Per the germline V gene, CDR1 is KGHSH and CDR2 is LQKENI. V lost 1 base, J lost 6 bases, and 1 base stayed unmatched. In nucleotides, the CDR3 is TGTGCCAGCTCACCACTGCGGGGGGGCAATGAGCAGTTCTTC. Its translation is CASSPLRGGNEQFF.

The rearrangement links TRBV25-1 to TRBJ1-6; D perhaps matches TRBD1 (5 bases). The CDR3 extends over 15 amino acids. The V and J ends lost 8 bases and 5 bases respectively, with 16 bases between them. Germline V gene data show CDR1 as MGHDK and CDR2 as SYGVNS. This CDR3 is CASSPPDRDNSPLHF. CDR3 nucleotide sequence: TGTGCCAGCTCCCCGCCCGACAGAGATAATTCACCCCTCCACTTT.

J is TRBJ2-3 and V is TRBV5-4, with 12 bases aligning to TRBD1. The ends lost 4 bases at V and 5 bases at J; junction bases unmatched: 5. Germline CDR1 is SGHNT and CDR2 is YYREEE (reference sequence). CDR3 length: 15 amino acids. The DNA for the CDR3 is TGTGCCAGCAGCCCGGGGACAGGGGGCGGAGATACGCAGTATTTT. It encodes CASSPGTGGGDTQYF. Based on the CDR3 plus reference TRBV5-4 and TRBJ2-3, the full variable domain is ETGVTQSPTHLIKTRGQQVTLRCSSQSGHNTVSWYQQALGQGPQFIFQYYREEENGRGNFPPRFSGLQFPNYSSELNVNALELDDSALYLCASSPGTGGGDTQYFGPGTRLTVL.

This chain joins TRBV30 and TRBJ2-2, with no clear D. The germline CDR1 and CDR2 sequences are GTSNPN and SVGIG (reference sequence). The CDR3 extends over 12 amino acids. V gave up 2 bases and J gave up 6 bases, with 7 bases separating them. In DNA form, the CDR3 reads TGTGCCTGGAGTCCCTTCTCCGGGGAGCTGTTTTTT. This codes for CAWSPFSGELFF.

The CDR3 DNA sequence: TGTGCCATCAGTGCCTTGGGGGGGCGAGACGAGCAGTACTTC. It encodes CAISALGGRDEQYF. The chain uses TRBV10-3 and TRBJ2-7; tentatively, D is TRBD2 (7 bases). Trimming removed 4 bases from V and 5 bases from J, with 15 bases in between. The CDR3 runs 14 residues. Germline CDR1 reads ENHRY; CDR2 reads SYGVKD.